Listed below are T cell receptor beta chains from one sample, sequenced in a study of radiotherapy plus CTLA-4 blockade in lung cancer. Using immunoSEQ multiplex PCR, the repertoire was profiled, and TCRdb retains in-frame clones only, with some absent. The top ten clones hold roughly 15% of a sample with 84,000 or so clones, about four fifths of them seen once. The input for sequencing was peripheral blood, taken from a patient treated with radiotherapy plus ipilimumab. These receptors were obtained from a human donor with non-small cell lung cancer that progressed on radiotherapy plus ipilimumab. The CDR3 runs from the conserved cysteine through the conserved F or W. D genes are given only for firm matches. The size entry is marked missing in some rows and otherwise reads once, few, many or a size class.

size: .; J: TRBJ2-3; D: .; V: TRBV18; DNA: TGTGCCAGCTCACCAAATGCCCAAAGTTCCGATACGCAGTATTTT; CDR3: CASSPNAQSSDTQYF
size: .; J: TRBJ1-4; D: .; V: TRBV6-5; DNA: TGTGCCAGCAGTTACGTCGGGGGGTCTAATGAAAAACTGTTTTTT; CDR3: CASSYVGGSNEKLFF
size: .; J: TRBJ2-2; D: TRBD1; V: TRBV5-5; DNA: TGTGCCAGCAGCTTCACAGGGGGCCCGAACACCGGGGAGCTGTTTTTT; CDR3: CASSFTGGPNTGELFF
size: .; J: TRBJ2-2; D: .; V: TRBV30; DNA: TGTGCCGGGAGTACTAGCTTTCCCGCCGGGGAGCTGTTTTTT; CDR3: CAGSTSFPAGELFF
size: .; J: TRBJ2-6; D: .; V: TRBV7-9; DNA: TGTGCCAGCAGCTTAAGCGGAGTCACTGGGGCCAACGTCCTGACTTTC; CDR3: CASSLSGVTGANVLTF
size: .; J: TRBJ1-5; D: TRBD1; V: TRBV19; DNA: TGTGCCAGTAGTATCCGGACAGGGCCTACTCAGCCCCAGCATTTT; CDR3: CASSIRTGPTQPQHF
size: .; J: TRBJ1-3; D: .; V: TRBV10-1; DNA: TGCGCCAGCAGTGGACTGGGACACGGGGCTGACTACTCTGGAAACACCATATATTTT; CDR3: CASSGLGHGADYSGNTIYF
size: .; J: TRBJ2-3; D: .; V: TRBV7-6; DNA: TGTGCCAGCAGCTGGTCTAAACCCCACACGCAGTATTTT; CDR3: CASSWSKPHTQYF
size: .; J: TRBJ1-1; D: TRBD1; V: TRBV7-8; DNA: TGTGCCAGCAGCGCAGGGGGGAGGACTGAAGCTTTCTTT; CDR3: CASSAGGRTEAFF
size: .; J: TRBJ2-5; D: TRBD2; V: TRBV19; DNA: TGTGCCAGTAACAGCCGGACTAGCGGGGGGCTGGAGACCCAGTACTTC; CDR3: CASNSRTSGGLETQYF
size: .; J: TRBJ2-6; D: .; V: TRBV27; DNA: TGTGCCAGCCGTCTTTCTGGGGCCAACGTCCTGACTTTC; CDR3: CASRLSGANVLTF
size: few; J: TRBJ2-7; D: .; V: TRBV4-1; DNA: TGCGCCAGCAGCCCCCCCCCTCCGTCGGACGAGCAGTACTTC; CDR3: CASSPPPPSDEQYF
size: .; J: TRBJ2-2; D: .; V: TRBV10-3; DNA: TGTGCCATCAGACCGAACACCGGGGAGCTGTTTTTT; CDR3: CAIRPNTGELFF
size: .; J: TRBJ1-2; D: .; V: TRBV4-3; DNA: TGCGCCAGCAGCCCGGGCGCGAGTAACTATGGCTACACCTTC; CDR3: CASSPGASNYGYTF
size: .; J: TRBJ2-7; D: TRBD1; V: TRBV11-2; DNA: TGTGCCAGCAGCTTAGACAGGGGGCTGTACGAGCAGTACTTC; CDR3: CASSLDRGLYEQYF
size: .; J: TRBJ1-6; D: .; V: TRBV12-2; DNA: TGTGCAAGTCGCTTAGATGGCAGGGGCCCCTATAATTCACCCCTCCACTTT; CDR3: CASRLDGRGPYNSPLHF
size: .; J: TRBJ2-7; D: TRBD2; V: TRBV4-1; DNA: TGCGCCAGCAGCCAAGATACGCTAGCGGGAGAGTCAACCTACGAGCAGTACTTC; CDR3: CASSQDTLAGESTYEQYF
size: .; J: TRBJ2-1; D: .; V: TRBV19; DNA: TGTGCCAGTAGTATCCGGGGGCACGACAATGAGCAGTTCTTC; CDR3: CASSIRGHDNEQFF
size: .; J: TRBJ2-1; D: TRBD2; V: TRBV5-1; DNA: TGCGCCAGCAGCCCCCGGACTAGGTCTGAGCAGTTCTTC; CDR3: CASSPRTRSEQFF
size: .; J: TRBJ2-1; D: TRBD2; V: TRBV6-4; DNA: TGTGCCAGCAAGGCGGGAGCGGGTGTAGGCAATGAGCAGTTCTTC; CDR3: CASKAGAGVGNEQFF
size: .; J: TRBJ1-4; D: .; V: TRBV10-1; DNA: TGCGCCAGCAGTGAATCCCGGTTAGGCTGGGCCATTGCAACTAATGAAAAACTGTTTTTT; CDR3: CASSESRLGWAIATNEKLFF
size: .; J: TRBJ2-2; D: .; V: TRBV5-4; DNA: TGTGCCAGCAGCCCGGGGACGGTTAACACCGGGGAGCTGTTTTTT; CDR3: CASSPGTVNTGELFF
size: .; J: TRBJ2-7; D: TRBD2; V: TRBV7-2; DNA: TGTGCCAGCAGCCGAGCGGGGGGAAGCTCCTACGAGCAGTACTTC; CDR3: CASSRAGGSSYEQYF
size: .; J: TRBJ1-1; D: TRBD1; V: TRBV7-8; DNA: TGTGCCAGCAGCTCACAACCCGGGACAGGGGTGACTGAAGCTTTCTTT; CDR3: CASSSQPGTGVTEAFF
size: .; J: TRBJ1-4; D: .; V: TRBV2; DNA: TGTGCCAGCAGTGCTACGACAGGAAGGGAAAAACTGTTTTTT; CDR3: CASSATTGREKLFF
size: .; J: TRBJ2-1; D: .; V: TRBV27; DNA: TGTGCCAGCAGTCCCAGAGCGGAGGGCTCATACAATGAGCAGTTCTTC; CDR3: CASSPRAEGSYNEQFF
size: .; J: TRBJ2-3; D: .; V: TRBV6-5; DNA: TGTGCCAGCGCTGGGACAGATACGCAGTATTTT; CDR3: CASAGTDTQYF
size: .; J: TRBJ1-1; D: TRBD1; V: TRBV28; DNA: TGTGCCAGCAGGGGTACAGGGGGCTGGACTGAAGCTTTCTTT; CDR3: CASRGTGGWTEAFF
size: .; J: TRBJ1-5; D: TRBD1; V: TRBV7-2; DNA: TGTGCCAGCAGCTTATGGACAGGGGCGAGCAATCAGCCCCAGCATTTT; CDR3: CASSLWTGASNQPQHF
size: .; J: TRBJ1-1; D: .; V: TRBV7-9; DNA: TGTGCCAGCAGCTTAGCAGCTGAAGCTTTCTTT; CDR3: CASSLAAEAFF
size: .; J: TRBJ1-5; D: .; V: TRBV28; DNA: TGTGCCAGCAGTGGCAGGGGCAATCAGCCCCAGCATTTT; CDR3: CASSGRGNQPQHF
size: .; J: TRBJ2-2; D: TRBD2; V: TRBV7-2; DNA: TGTGCCAGCAGCCTTACTAGCGGGAGTGGAACCGGGGAGCTGTTTTTT; CDR3: CASSLTSGSGTGELFF
size: .; J: TRBJ1-2; D: TRBD1; V: TRBV6-6; DNA: TGTGCCAGCAGGGGGACAGGGGCTTTCAACTATGGCTACACCTTC; CDR3: CASRGTGAFNYGYTF
size: .; J: TRBJ2-3; D: .; V: TRBV29-1; DNA: TGCAGCGTTGATGGCCCCACGGGCACAGATACGCAGTATTTT; CDR3: CSVDGPTGTDTQYF
size: .; J: TRBJ1-5; D: TRBD1; V: TRBV15; DNA: TGTGCCACCAGCATAGAGACAGGGCCCTATACGCCCCAGCATTTT; CDR3: CATSIETGPYTPQHF
size: .; J: TRBJ1-1; D: TRBD1; V: TRBV11-2; DNA: TGTGCCAGCAGCTTAGATGGGACAGGGAACACTGAAGCTTTCTTT; CDR3: CASSLDGTGNTEAFF
size: once; J: TRBJ2-5; D: .; V: TRBV7-6; DNA: TGTGCCAGCAGGACAGTCCAAGAGACCCAGTACTTC; CDR3: CASRTVQETQYF
size: .; J: TRBJ2-1; D: TRBD2; V: TRBV4-1; DNA: TGCGCCAGCAGCCATCCGACTAGCGGGACGACCTATGAGCAGTTCTTC; CDR3: CASSHPTSGTTYEQFF
size: .; J: TRBJ2-1; D: TRBD2; V: TRBV19; DNA: TGTGCCAGTAGTATGGCGGGAGGCTTAGGTGAGCAGTTCTTC; CDR3: CASSMAGGLGEQFF
size: .; J: TRBJ1-3; D: .; V: TRBV11-2; DNA: TGTGCCAGCAGCTCCACTAAGGGTCTTTCTGGAAACACCATATATTTT; CDR3: CASSSTKGLSGNTIYF
size: .; J: TRBJ1-4; D: TRBD1; V: TRBV15; DNA: TGTGCCACCAGCAGAACAGGGGAGGCTAATGAAAAACTGTTTTTT; CDR3: CATSRTGEANEKLFF
size: .; J: TRBJ2-3; D: .; V: TRBV5-1; DNA: TGCGCCAGCAGCTTATGGGGGGTCACAGATACGCAGTATTTT; CDR3: CASSLWGVTDTQYF
size: .; J: TRBJ2-7; D: .; V: TRBV27; DNA: TGTGCCAGCAGTTTAACGGGGGCGGTGTACGAGCAGTACTTC; CDR3: CASSLTGAVYEQYF
size: .; J: TRBJ1-2; D: .; V: TRBV6-5; DNA: TGTGCCAGCACCACGGGCGTTATGAGGGGCTACACCTTC; CDR3: CASTTGVMRGYTF
size: .; J: TRBJ2-5; D: TRBD1; V: TRBV28; DNA: TGTGCCAGCAGTACCAACCGGGACAGTGGCCCCCAAGAGACCCAGTACTTC; CDR3: CASSTNRDSGPQETQYF
size: .; J: TRBJ2-5; D: TRBD2; V: TRBV5-4; DNA: TGTGCCAGCAGCTCACCTACTAGCGGGGGGGGTGAGACCCAGTACTTC; CDR3: CASSSPTSGGGETQYF
size: .; J: TRBJ2-1; D: .; V: TRBV30; DNA: TGTGCCTGGAGTGCCCAAAGCAATGAGCAGTTCTTC; CDR3: CAWSAQSNEQFF
size: .; J: TRBJ2-3; D: .; V: TRBV6-4; DNA: TGTGCCAGCAGTGAAGGAGTCTGGGGAGATACGCAGTATTTT; CDR3: CASSEGVWGDTQYF
size: .; J: TRBJ2-7; D: .; V: TRBV25-1; DNA: TGTGCCAGCAGTGAAACGACAGAGCAGTACTTC; CDR3: CASSETTEQYF
size: .; J: TRBJ1-1; D: TRBD1; V: TRBV7-8; DNA: TGTGCCAGCAGCGCCAGGGGGAACATGAACACTGAAGCTTTCTTT; CDR3: CASSARGNMNTEAFF